This TCR beta chain originates from a study of CD8 T cells in Susac syndrome. Study-wide points: The study recognized that the number of individuals in its TCR sequencing and HLA analysis was relatively small.

Reverse transcription of roughly 0.5 to 1 ug RNA was carried out with random hexamers. TCRdb ran MiXCR on the immunoSEQ multiplex PCR reads and lists one entry per CDR3 protein. The sample lists 140,000 to 150,000 distinct CDR3 sequences, more than 90% occurring once. Unmatched junction bases numbered 3, after V lost 5 bases and J lost 5 bases. This CDR3 contains 14 residues. Per germline, CDR1 WSHSY and CDR2 SAAADI. As regards this clonotype: The antigen is not known.

V gene TRBV10-2 combines with J gene TRBJ2-5; 12 nucleotides align to TRBD2. The sequenced sample was CD4+ T cells from PBMCs. The TCR was taken from a human donor with Susac syndrome. CDR3 protein: CASSPSGRGETQYF. The CDR3 nucleotides read TGCGCCAGCAGTCCTAGCGGGAGGGGTGAGACCCAGTACTTC.